The T cell receptor (beta chain) described here comes from a study of identical twins. This clonotype was seen at least ten times. Through template switching, a universal primer site was introduced, and the cDNA contained unique molecular identifiers. TCRdb re-analysed the 5' RACE reads in MiXCR, keeping a single row per CDR3 protein. This table has 200,000 or so distinct CDR3 sequences, less than 20% appearing once. In addition, the sample was reused for a study of T cells expressing NK-cell markers. Per that study: With respect to HCMV, seven of the eight sequenced donors were seropositive, and one was seronegative.

The receptor was isolated from a woman between 18 and 29 years old in good health. The sample was CD8+ T cells sorted from blood.

The CDR3 DNA sequence: TGTGCCAGCAGCTTAGACAGGACGGTGAACACCGGGGAGCTGTTTTTT. It is translated as CASSLDRTVNTGELFF. The rearrangement links TRBV7-8 to TRBJ2-2; a weak D match, TRBD1 (5 bases). Germline lookup yields CDR1 SGHVS and CDR2 FQNEAQ. V was pared by 1 base and J by 1 base, with 10 bases between. CDR3 length: 16 residues.